This T cell receptor (beta chain) was found in a study of T cells after yellow fever vaccination. Study-wide points: Overall, a small share of clonotypes was seen in both CD4 and CD8 compartments. Primary-vaccination clones mostly resurfaced post-booster (nearly 97% CD4, approximately 87% CD8).

Germline assignment: CDR1 SGHDN and CDR2 FVKESK. Trimming pared 6 bases from V and 1 base from J, leaving 16 bases between. CDR3 length: 15 amino acids. TCRdb reprocessed the 5' RACE reads via MiXCR and lists one record per CDR3 protein. There are 450,000 to 650,000 distinct CDR3 sequences in the sample; about 14% occur only once, and roughly 13% lies in the top ten. In its sample, this clonotype was seen a few times. The antigen remains unidentified. The gene calls are TRBV14 and TRBJ2-7, with a possible D match to TRBD1 (6 bases). The receptor was derived from a man aged 30 to 39 who received the YFV17D yellow fever vaccine. The source was PBMCs, collected on the day of the yellow fever booster vaccination. The DNA of the CDR3 is TGTGCCAGCAGAGACCGACAGGACCCATCCTACGAGCAGTACTTC. Translated, it gives CASRDRQDPSYEQYF.